These 2 T cell receptor beta chains share one sample of origin, sequenced in a study of molecular identifiers for immune sequencing clone quantification. A single record per CDR3 protein comes from TCRdb applying MiXCR to the PCR reads. This table has more than 450,000 distinct CDR3 sequences, 20% to 25% appearing once. What was sequenced was naive CD8+ T cells from blood, with Jurkat cell RNA spiked in. Subset reported: FACS-sorted CD8+CD4-CCR7+CD45RA+ naive T cells. These receptors came from a human donor in good health. Some libraries in this study had Jurkat cell RNA spiked in.

There are a few counts of this clonotype. V and J are TRBV28 and TRBJ2-2; TRBD2 matches at 8 bases. J lost 5 bases, V lost 3 bases, and 5 bases had no gene match. This CDR3 spans 15 amino acids. CDR1 is MDHEN, CDR2 SYDVKM, per germline. The CDR3 region is CASSLMAGGTGELFF. DNA of the CDR3: TGTGCCAGCAGTTTGATGGCGGGGGGTACCGGGGAGCTGTTTTTT.

The sample holds a few counts of this clonotype. This chain links TRBV12-2 with TRBJ2-2; TRBD1 is taken as the D call from the table, unchecked against the DNA. TRBV12-2 is marked as a pseudogene. The CDR3 extends over 13 amino acids. The CDR3 reads CAKSTGDTGELFF. The DNA of the CDR3 is TGTGCAAAATCGACAGGGGACACCGGGGAGCTGTTTTTT.